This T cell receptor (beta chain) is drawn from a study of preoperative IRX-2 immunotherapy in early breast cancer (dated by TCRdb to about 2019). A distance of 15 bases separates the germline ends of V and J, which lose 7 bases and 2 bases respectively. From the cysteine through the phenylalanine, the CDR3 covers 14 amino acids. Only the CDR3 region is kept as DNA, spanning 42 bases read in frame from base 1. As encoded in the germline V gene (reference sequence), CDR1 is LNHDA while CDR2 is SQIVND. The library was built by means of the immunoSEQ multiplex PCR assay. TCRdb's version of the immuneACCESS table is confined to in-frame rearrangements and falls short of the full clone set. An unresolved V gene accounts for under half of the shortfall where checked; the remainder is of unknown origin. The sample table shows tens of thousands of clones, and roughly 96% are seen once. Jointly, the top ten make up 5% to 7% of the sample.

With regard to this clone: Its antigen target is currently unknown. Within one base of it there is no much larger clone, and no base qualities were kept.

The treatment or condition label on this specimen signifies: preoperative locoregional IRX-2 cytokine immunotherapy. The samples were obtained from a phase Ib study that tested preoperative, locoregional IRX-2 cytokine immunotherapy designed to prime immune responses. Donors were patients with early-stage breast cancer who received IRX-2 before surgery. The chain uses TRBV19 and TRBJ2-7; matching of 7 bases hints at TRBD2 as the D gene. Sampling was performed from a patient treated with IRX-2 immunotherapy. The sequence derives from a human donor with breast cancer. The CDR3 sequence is CASKTRGPPYEQYF. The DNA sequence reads TGTGCCAGTAAGACGCGGGGGCCTCCCTACGAGCAGTACTTC.